This record looks at one TCR beta chain sequence and its context. Its cognate antigen has yet to be identified. No much larger clone is present one base from it, and per-base qualities are unavailable. One collaborating source in Seattle enrolled patients while the patients were actively infected and followed the patients over time throughout the course of disease. The collaborating institutions used their own protocols to collect whole blood in K2EDTA tubes. For TCRbeta analysis, collaborators shipped samples as frozen whole blood, isolated PBMCs, or DNA extracted from either of those sample types. The data stem from a study of blood T cell repertoires in COVID-19 (dated by TCRdb to the early 2020s). Background for the entire study: Samples from collaborators originated in the United States, Italy and Spain and spanned both the acute and convalescent phases of COVID-19. The material from the prospective study consisted of cDNA or gDNA derived from T cells, B-cell-depleted T cells, or PBMCs. Subjects who had been exposed to COVID-19, were actively infected with it, or had recovered from it provided the deeply sampled blood TCRbeta repertoires that made up the dataset. A freely available public database, intended as a resource for researchers studying the immune response to SARS-CoV-2, is where the repertoires were released. The samples were drawn from two sources: the first 160 participants of the ongoing ImmuneRACE study, and fewer than 1,500 subjects contributed by 6 global collaborators. Nearly every sample came with metadata listing a de-identified subject ID, COVID-19 status, age in years and sex. Where available, HLA class I and class II types were obtained from metadata supplied by the sample provider rather than from assay-based typing.

Trimming leaves V shorter by 4 bases and J shorter by 4 bases, with the junction holding 2 bases beyond the gene matches. The CDR3 goes from the cysteine to the phenylalanine over 14 residues. Here the CDR3 DNA is all that survives: 42 bases in frame from base 1. Looking up the germline V gene (reference sequence) yields CDR1 SEHNR and CDR2 FQNEAQ. TCRbeta CDR3 regions were amplified from genomic DNA by means of the immunoSEQ Assay, a bias-controlled multiplex PCR. The authors' pipeline ran thus. The number of nucleated cells in each sample was estimated from the amplification of reference gene primers within the assay. To quantify the absolute abundance of each unique TCRbeta CDR3 rearrangement, sequence reads were collapsed and filtered. For each sample, productive Simpson clonality was calculated by taking the square root of Simpson's diversity index across productive rearrangements. Here the immuneACCESS table is served through TCRdb, limited to in-frame sequences with V and J called. Missing clones are a known gap in these copies; in checked studies unresolved V genes cover under half, and the rest lacks a known reason. V and J calls and clone size are given by that table; D and trimming were obtained from the DNA. In all, the sample holds around 300,000 clones, and roughly 90% of those were seen once. 2.5% to 3% of the sample is taken by the ten largest.

The investigation overall reported the following: How much clinical and demographic metadata was included differed by source and by participant, and the metadata was provided uncurated.

This sequence originates from a woman aged 25 to 39 with COVID-19, enrolled during active disease. The source material was peripheral blood. The rearrangement combines TRBV7-9 with TRBJ2-2; 8 bases in the middle match TRBD1. The CDR3 protein: CASSWDRSTGELFF. Read as DNA, the sequence is TGTGCCAGCAGCTGGGACAGGAGCACCGGGGAGCTGTTTTTT. Beyond the CDR3, the reference TRBV7-9 and TRBJ2-2 genes provide the residues; the full variable domain reads: DTGVSQNPRHKITKRGQNVTFRCDPISEHNRLYWYRQTLGQGPEFLTYFQNEAQLEKSRLLSDRFSAERPKGSFSTLEIQRTEQGDSAMYLCASSWDRSTGELFFGEGSRLTVL.